This TCR beta chain was documented in a study of blood T cell repertoires in COVID-19. Across the whole study: The United States, Italy and Spain were the sources of the acute and convalescent COVID-19 samples. T cells, B-cell-depleted T cells, or PBMCs provided the cDNA or gDNA that served as material.

Per the germline V gene, CDR1 is SNHLY and CDR2 is FYNNEI. V lost 3 bases to trimming and J lost 9 bases, with 17 bases between them. CDR3 length: 14 amino acids. As originally analysed: Amplification from reference gene primers served as the basis for estimated nucleated cell counts. The method was immunoSEQ multiplex PCR; TCRdb's version includes in-frame clones alone and lacks a portion of them. V and J calls and clone size come straight from that table; D and trimming were deduced from the DNA. The top ten clones hold roughly 8% of a sample with 180,000 or so clones, 70% to 90% of them seen once.

The chain recombines TRBV2 with TRBJ1-2, with a weak D call TRBD1 (5 bases). The specimen was peripheral blood. The receptor was derived from a man in his fifties or sixties with acute or convalescent COVID-19. The CDR3 here is CASSDREGSVSYTF. Written as DNA, the CDR3 is TGTGCCAGCAGTGATAGGGAGGGGTCGGTCAGCTACACCTTC.